This T cell receptor (beta chain) was sequenced for a study of T cells in Graves' hyperthyroidism and ophthalmopathy. No ophthalmopathy progression within 18 months constituted stable Graves' hyperthyroidism. For the diagnoses, clinical symptoms, serum thyroxine and TRAb, thyroid ultrasound and orbital computed tomography were used. Fresh peripheral blood, roughly 9.6 ml, was the source of the PBMCs. This clonotype appeared many times. The germline V gene encodes CDR1 MGHRA and CDR2 YSYEKL. This CDR3 contains 14 residues. V lost 1 base and J 4 bases, leaving 9 bases between the germline ends. It was RNA transcripts that yielded the amplified TCR beta CDR3 regions. An initial round of RT-PCR targeting the TCR CDR3 relied on the HTBI primer set. TCRdb fed the multiplex PCR reads into MiXCR, producing one record per CDR3 protein. The sample consists of about 570,000 distinct CDR3 sequences, around 15% of them appearing once.

The sequence derives from a woman in her thirties or forties with Graves' hyperthyroidism. Source material: blood. V usage is TRBV4-1 and J usage is TRBJ2-3; D is possibly TRBD2 (5 bases). CDR3 sequence reads: CASSQGLASDTQYF. Written as DNA, the CDR3 is TGCGCCAGCAGCCAAGGTCTAGCCTCAGATACGCAGTATTTT.